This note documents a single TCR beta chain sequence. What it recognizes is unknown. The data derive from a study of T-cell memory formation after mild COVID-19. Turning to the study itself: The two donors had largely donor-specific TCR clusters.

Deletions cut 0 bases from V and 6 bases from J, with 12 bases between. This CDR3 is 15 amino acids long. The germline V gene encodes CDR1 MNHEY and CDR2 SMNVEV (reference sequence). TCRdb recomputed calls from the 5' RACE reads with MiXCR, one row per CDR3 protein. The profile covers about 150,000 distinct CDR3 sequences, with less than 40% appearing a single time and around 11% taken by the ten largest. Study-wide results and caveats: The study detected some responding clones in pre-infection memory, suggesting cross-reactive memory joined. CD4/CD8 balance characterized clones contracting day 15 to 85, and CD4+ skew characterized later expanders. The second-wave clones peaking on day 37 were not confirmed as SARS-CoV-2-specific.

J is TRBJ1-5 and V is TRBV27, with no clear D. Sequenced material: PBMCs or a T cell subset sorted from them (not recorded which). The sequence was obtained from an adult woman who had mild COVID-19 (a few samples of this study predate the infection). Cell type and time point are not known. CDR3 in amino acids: CASSLSTGRGQPQHF. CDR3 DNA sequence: TGTGCCAGCAGTTTATCGACCGGGAGAGGTCAGCCCCAGCATTTT.